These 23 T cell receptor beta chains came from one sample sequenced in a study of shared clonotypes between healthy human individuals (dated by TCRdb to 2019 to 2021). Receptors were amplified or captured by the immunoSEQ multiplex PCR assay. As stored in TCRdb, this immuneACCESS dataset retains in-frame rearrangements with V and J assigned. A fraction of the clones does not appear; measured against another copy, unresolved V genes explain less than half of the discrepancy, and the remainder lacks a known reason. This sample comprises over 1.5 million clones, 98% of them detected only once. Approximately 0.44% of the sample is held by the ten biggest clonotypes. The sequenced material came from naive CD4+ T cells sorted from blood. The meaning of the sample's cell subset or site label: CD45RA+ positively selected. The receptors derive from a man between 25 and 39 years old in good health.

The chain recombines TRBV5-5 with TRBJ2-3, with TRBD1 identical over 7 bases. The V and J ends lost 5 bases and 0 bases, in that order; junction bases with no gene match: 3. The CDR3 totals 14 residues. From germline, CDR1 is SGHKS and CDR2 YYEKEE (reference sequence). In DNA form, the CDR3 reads TGTGCCAGCAGGACAGGGCCTAGCACAGATACGCAGTATTTT. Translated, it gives CASRTGPSTDTQYF.

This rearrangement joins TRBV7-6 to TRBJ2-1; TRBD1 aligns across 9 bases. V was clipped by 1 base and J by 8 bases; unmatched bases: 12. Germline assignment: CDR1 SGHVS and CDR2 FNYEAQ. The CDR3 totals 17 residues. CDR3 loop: CASSLGGLGTGLHEQFF. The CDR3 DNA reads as TGTGCCAGCAGCTTAGGGGGGTTGGGGACAGGGTTACATGAGCAGTTCTTC.

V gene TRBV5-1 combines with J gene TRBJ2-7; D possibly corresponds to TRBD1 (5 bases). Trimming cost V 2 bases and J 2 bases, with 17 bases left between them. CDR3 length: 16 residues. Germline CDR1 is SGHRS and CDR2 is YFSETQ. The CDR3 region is CASSFMGAQAAYEQYF. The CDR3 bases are TGCGCCAGCAGCTTTATGGGTGCACAGGCCGCCTACGAGCAGTACTTC.

CDR3 loop: CASSERMGNTGELFF. The CDR3 coding sequence is TGTGCCAGCAGTGAAAGGATGGGGAACACCGGGGAGCTGTTTTTT. V gene TRBV6-1 combines with J gene TRBJ2-2; D is unclear. Germline V gene data show CDR1 as MNHNS and CDR2 as SASEGT. This CDR3 region has 15 residues. Trimming stripped 2 bases from V and 1 base from J, with 8 bases between.

The CDR3, as DNA: TGTGCCAGCAGTTTAACGGGAGCTGGCACAGATACGCAGTATTTT. Protein sequence: CASSLTGAGTDTQYF. The chain uses TRBV28 and TRBJ2-3, with TRBD2 as a possible D gene (6 bases). Germline loops: CDR1 MDHEN, CDR2 SYDVKM. V shed 2 bases and J shed 1 base, with 10 bases lying between them. The CDR3 is 15 residues long.

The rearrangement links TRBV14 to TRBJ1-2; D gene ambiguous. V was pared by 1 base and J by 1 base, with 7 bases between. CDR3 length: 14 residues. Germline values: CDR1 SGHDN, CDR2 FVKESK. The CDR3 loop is CASSQAGINYGYTF. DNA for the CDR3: TGTGCCAGCAGCCAAGCGGGCATTAACTATGGCTACACCTTC.

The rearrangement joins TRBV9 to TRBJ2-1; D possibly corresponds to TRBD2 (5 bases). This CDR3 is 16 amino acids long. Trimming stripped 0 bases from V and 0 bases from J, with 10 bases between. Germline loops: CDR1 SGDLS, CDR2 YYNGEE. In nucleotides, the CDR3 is TGTGCCAGCAGCGTAGCCGGGGTAAGCTCCTACAATGAGCAGTTCTTC. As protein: CASSVAGVSSYNEQFF.

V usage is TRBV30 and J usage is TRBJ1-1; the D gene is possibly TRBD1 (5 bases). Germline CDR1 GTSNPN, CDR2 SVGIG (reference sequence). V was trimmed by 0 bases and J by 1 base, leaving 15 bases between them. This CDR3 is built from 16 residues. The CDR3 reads CAWSVGSETANTEAFF. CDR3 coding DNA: TGTGCCTGGAGTGTGGGGTCAGAGACAGCGAACACTGAAGCTTTCTTT.

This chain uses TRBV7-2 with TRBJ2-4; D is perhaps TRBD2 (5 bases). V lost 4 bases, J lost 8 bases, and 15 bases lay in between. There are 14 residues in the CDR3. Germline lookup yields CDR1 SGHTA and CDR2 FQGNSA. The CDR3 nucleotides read TGTGCCAGCAGCTCTTCTAGAGCGGCGCACATTCAGTACTTC. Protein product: CASSSSRAAHIQYF.

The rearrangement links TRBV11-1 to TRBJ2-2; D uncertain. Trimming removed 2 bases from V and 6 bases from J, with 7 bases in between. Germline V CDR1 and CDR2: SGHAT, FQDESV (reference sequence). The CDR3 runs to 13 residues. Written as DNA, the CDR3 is TGTGCCAGCAGCTTACTATCGTCCGGGGAGCTGTTTTTT. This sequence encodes CASSLLSSGELFF.

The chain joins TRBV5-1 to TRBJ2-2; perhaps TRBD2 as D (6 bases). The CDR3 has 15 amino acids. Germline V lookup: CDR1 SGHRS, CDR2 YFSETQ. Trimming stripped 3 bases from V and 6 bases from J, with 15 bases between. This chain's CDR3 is CASSSSLGEAGELFF. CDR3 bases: TGCGCCAGCAGCTCGTCTTTGGGGGAGGCCGGGGAGCTGTTTTTT. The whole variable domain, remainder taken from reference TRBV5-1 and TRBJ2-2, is KAGVTQTPRYLIKTRGQQVTLSCSPISGHRSVSWYQQTPGQGLQFLFEYFSETQRNKGNFPGRFSGRQFSNSRSEMNVSTLELGDSALYLCASSSSLGEAGELFFGEGSRLTVL.

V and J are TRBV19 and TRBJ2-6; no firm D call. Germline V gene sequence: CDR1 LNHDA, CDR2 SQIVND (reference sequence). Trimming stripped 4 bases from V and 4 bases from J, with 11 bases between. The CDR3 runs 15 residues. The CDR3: CASSSRLPGANVLTF. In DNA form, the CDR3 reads TGTGCCAGTAGTAGTCGGCTGCCAGGGGCCAACGTCCTGACTTTC.

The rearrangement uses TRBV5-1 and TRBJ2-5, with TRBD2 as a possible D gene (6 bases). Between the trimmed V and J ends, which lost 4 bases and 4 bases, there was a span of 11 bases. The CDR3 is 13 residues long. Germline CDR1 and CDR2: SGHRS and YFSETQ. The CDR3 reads CASSVDGGETQYF. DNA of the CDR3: TGCGCCAGCAGCGTGGACGGGGGAGAGACCCAGTACTTC. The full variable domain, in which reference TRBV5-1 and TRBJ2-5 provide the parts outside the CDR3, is KAGVTQTPRYLIKTRGQQVTLSCSPISGHRSVSWYQQTPGQGLQFLFEYFSETQRNKGNFPGRFSGRQFSNSRSEMNVSTLELGDSALYLCASSVDGGETQYFGPGTRLLVL.

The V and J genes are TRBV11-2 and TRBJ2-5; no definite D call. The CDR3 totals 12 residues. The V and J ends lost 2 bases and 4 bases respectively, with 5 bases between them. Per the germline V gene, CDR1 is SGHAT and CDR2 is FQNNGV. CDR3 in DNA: TGTGCCAGCAGCTTAACTGGAGAGACCCAGTACTTC. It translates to CASSLTGETQYF.

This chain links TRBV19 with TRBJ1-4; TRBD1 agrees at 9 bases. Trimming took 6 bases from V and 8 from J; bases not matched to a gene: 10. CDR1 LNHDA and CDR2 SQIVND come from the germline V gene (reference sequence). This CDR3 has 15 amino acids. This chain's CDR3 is CASSRTGGQREKLFF. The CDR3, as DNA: TGTGCCAGTAGCCGAACAGGGGGCCAGAGGGAAAAACTGTTTTTT.

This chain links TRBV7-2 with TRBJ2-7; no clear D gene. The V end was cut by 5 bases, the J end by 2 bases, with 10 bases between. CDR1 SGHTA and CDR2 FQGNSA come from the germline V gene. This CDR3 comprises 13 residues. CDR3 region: CASSLRGAYEQYF. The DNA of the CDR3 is TGTGCCAGCAGCCTCCGAGGCGCCTACGAGCAGTACTTC. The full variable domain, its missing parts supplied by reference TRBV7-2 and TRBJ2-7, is GAGVSQSPSNKVTEKGKDVELRCDPISGHTALYWYRQSLGQGLEFLIYFQGNSAPDKSGLPSDRFSAERTGGSVSTLTIQRTQQEDSAVYLCASSLRGAYEQYFGPGTRLTVT.

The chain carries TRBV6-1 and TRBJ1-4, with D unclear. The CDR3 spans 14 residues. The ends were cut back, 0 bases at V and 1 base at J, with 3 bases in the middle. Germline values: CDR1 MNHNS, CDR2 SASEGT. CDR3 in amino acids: CASSEARTNEKLFF. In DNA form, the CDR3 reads TGTGCCAGCAGTGAAGCCAGAACTAATGAAAAACTGTTTTTT.

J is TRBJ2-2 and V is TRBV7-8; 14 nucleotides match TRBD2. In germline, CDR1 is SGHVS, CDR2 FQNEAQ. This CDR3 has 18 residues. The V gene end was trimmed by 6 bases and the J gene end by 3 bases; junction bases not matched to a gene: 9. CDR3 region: CASRRGLAGEEYTGELFF. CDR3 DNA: TGTGCCAGCAGGCGGGGACTAGCGGGAGAGGAGTACACCGGGGAGCTGTTTTTT. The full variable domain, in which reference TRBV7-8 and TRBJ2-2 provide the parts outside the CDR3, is GAGVSQSPRYKVAKRGQDVALRCDPISGHVSLFWYQQALGQGPEFLTYFQNEAQLDKSGLPSDRFFAERPEGSVSTLKIQRTQQEDSAVYLCASRRGLAGEEYTGELFFGEGSRLTVL.

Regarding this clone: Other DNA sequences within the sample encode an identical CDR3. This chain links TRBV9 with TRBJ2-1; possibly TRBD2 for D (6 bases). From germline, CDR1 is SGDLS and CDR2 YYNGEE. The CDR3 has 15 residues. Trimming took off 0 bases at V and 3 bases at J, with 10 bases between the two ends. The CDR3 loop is CASSVGGRLYNEQFF. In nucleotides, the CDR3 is TGTGCCAGCAGCGTAGGAGGGAGGCTCTACAATGAGCAGTTCTTC. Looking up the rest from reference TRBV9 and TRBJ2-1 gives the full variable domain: DSGVTQTPKHLITATGQRVTLRCSPRSGDLSVYWYQQSLDQGLQFLIQYYNGEERAKGNILERFSAQQFPDLHSELNLSSLELGDSALYFCASSVGGRLYNEQFFGPGTRLTVL.

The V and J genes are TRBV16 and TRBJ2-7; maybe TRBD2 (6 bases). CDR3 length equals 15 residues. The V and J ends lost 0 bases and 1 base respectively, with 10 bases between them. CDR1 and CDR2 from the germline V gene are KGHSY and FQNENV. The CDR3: CASSQSLEGSYEQYF. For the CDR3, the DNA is TGTGCCAGCAGCCAATCGTTGGAGGGTTCCTACGAGCAGTACTTC.

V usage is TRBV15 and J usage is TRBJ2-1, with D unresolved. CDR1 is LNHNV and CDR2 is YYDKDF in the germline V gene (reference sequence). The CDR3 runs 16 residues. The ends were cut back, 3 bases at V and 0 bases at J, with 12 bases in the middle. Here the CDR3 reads CATSSGEGDSYNEQFF. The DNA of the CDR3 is TGTGCCACCAGCAGCGGAGAAGGAGACTCCTACAATGAGCAGTTCTTC.

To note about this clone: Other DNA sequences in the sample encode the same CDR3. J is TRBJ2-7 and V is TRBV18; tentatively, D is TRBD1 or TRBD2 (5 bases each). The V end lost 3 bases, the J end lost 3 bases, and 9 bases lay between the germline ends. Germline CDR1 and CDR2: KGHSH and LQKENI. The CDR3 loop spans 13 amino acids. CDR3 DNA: TGTGCCAGCTCACCCGGGGCGAACTACGAGCAGTACTTC. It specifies CASSPGANYEQYF.

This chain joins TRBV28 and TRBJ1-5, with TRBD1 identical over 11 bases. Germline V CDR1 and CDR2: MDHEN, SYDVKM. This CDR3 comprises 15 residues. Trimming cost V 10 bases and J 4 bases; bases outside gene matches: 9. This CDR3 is CAIRAGTGGNQPQHF. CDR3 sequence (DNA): TGTGCCATCCGAGCCGGGACAGGGGGGAATCAGCCCCAGCATTTT.